Here is one TCR beta chain with its context. Sequence at one end of the junction differs from germline and may be a read error. This specimen belongs to a study of blood T cells in healthy people across ages. Every sample yielded at least 6 million isolated PBMCs. The authors ran a second PCR of roughly 6 to 12 cycles using a sample-barcoded 5' primer and a J-beta primer mix. TCRdb reprocessed the 5' RACE reads with MiXCR, giving one entry per CDR3 protein. Of about a million distinct CDR3 sequences listed, approximately 50% were seen once; the top ten hold around 21%. Sequencing input: blood. The receptor was derived from a woman between 55 and 75 years old in good health.

The CDR3 is CTSSPPDREQYF. The DNA of the CDR3 is TGCACCAGCAGCCCGCCGGATCGGGAGCAGTACTTC. The gene calls are TRBV4-1 and TRBJ2-7; D unclear. The CDR3 has 12 residues. Germline CDR1 reads MGHRA; CDR2 reads YSYEKL.